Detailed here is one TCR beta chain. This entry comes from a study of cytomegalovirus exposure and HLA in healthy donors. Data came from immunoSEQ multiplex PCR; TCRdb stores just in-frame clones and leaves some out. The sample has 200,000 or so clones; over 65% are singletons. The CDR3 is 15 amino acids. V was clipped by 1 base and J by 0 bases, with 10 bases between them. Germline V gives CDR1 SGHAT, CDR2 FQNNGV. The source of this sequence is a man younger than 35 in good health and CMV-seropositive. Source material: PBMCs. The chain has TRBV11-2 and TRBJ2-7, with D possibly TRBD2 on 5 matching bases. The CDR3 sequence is CASSLAGSGSYEQYF. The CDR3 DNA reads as TGTGCCAGCAGCTTAGCTGGGAGCGGCTCCTACGAGCAGTACTTC.